This entry lists 21 T cell receptor beta chains sequenced from one sample in a study of blood T cell repertoires in COVID-19. Sequencing was performed with immunoSEQ multiplex PCR; in TCRdb, only in-frame clones are kept and a portion is missing. This table has 180,000 or so clones, over 75% appearing once. The sequencing input was PBMCs or T cells enriched from blood (not recorded which). The receptor source for this set is a man between 50 and 59 years old who had recovered from COVID-19.

This clone was observed a single time. The gene calls are TRBV24-1 and TRBJ2-2; 7 nucleotides align to TRBD2. V dropped 6 bases and J dropped 2; count of bases not matched to a gene: 14. CDR1 and CDR2 from the germline V gene are KGHDR and SFDVKD. The CDR3 loop spans 18 amino acids. The CDR3 nucleotides are TGTGCCACCAGTTCTCCCAGCGGGACGAAATTAAACACCGGGGAGCTGTTTTTT. This codes for CATSSPSGTKLNTGELFF.

The V and J genes are TRBV19 and TRBJ2-5; tentative D call: TRBD2 (5 bases). V shed 10 bases and J shed 2 bases, with 14 bases lying between them. The CDR3 runs 13 residues. Germline assignment: CDR1 LNHDA and CDR2 SQIVND (reference sequence). CDR3 amino acids: CATRPGSQETQYF. The CDR3 bases are TGTGCCACTCGACCGGGGTCTCAAGAGACCCAGTACTTC.

The CDR3 DNA follows: TGTGCCAGTACCACGACAGGGGAAAAGAGTGGCTACACCTTC. Protein: CASTTTGEKSGYTF. The chain carries TRBV19 and TRBJ1-2; 8 bases fit TRBD1. The junction had 11 bases not matched to a gene; V was cut back by 7 bases and J by 7 bases. The CDR3 consists of 14 residues. CDR1 is LNHDA and CDR2 is SQIVND in the germline V gene (reference sequence).

The rearrangement links TRBV7-9 to TRBJ2-1, with 10 bases identical to TRBD1. This CDR3 has 15 residues. The V gene's germline CDR1 is SEHNR and CDR2 FQNEAQ (reference sequence). V was clipped by 5 bases and J by 7 bases; unmatched bases: 8. The CDR3 loop is CASSDGGQGMNEQFF. CDR3 bases: TGTGCCAGCAGCGACGGGGGACAGGGGATGAATGAGCAGTTCTTC.

This clone was picked up one time. The V gene is TRBV5-1, the J gene TRBJ1-4; D is perhaps TRBD1 (5 bases). The CDR3 runs 14 residues. The V and J ends lost 6 bases and 4 bases respectively, with 13 bases between them. Germline CDR1 is SGHRS and CDR2 is YFSETQ. CDR3 sequence: CASNFVGGNEKLFF. CDR3 sequence (DNA): TGCGCCAGCAATTTTGTGGGGGGTAATGAAAAACTGTTTTTT.

This rearrangement joins TRBV19 to TRBJ1-6; D is perhaps TRBD1 (5 bases). Germline CDR1 LNHDA, CDR2 SQIVND (reference sequence). This CDR3 is built from 16 residues. Trimming left V 11 bases short and J 1 base short, with 18 bases between. This CDR3 is CAPTSGRPSYNSPLHF. The CDR3 region has the DNA TGTGCCCCAACTTCAGGGCGGCCTTCCTATAATTCACCCCTCCACTTT.

V and J are TRBV7-9 and TRBJ2-3, with D tentatively TRBD2 (5 bases). Trimming cost V 4 bases and J 6 bases, with 11 bases left between them. The CDR3 has 13 residues. Germline CDR1 SEHNR, CDR2 FQNEAQ (reference sequence). Written as DNA, the CDR3 is TGTGCCAGCAGCTCCGTCGGAGGTGATACGCAGTATTTT. This codes for CASSSVGGDTQYF.

A word on this clone: The same CDR3 is also encoded by other DNA sequences in this sample. The chain is built from TRBV7-2 and TRBJ2-2; maybe TRBD1 (6 bases). The V and J ends lost 3 bases and 2 bases respectively, with 10 bases between them. Per germline, CDR1 SGHTA and CDR2 FQGNSA. The CDR3 consists of 15 residues. The CDR3 DNA is TGTGCCAGCAGCTTGTACAGGGTCAACACCGGGGAGCTGTTTTTT. Its translation is CASSLYRVNTGELFF.

The chain uses TRBV27 and TRBJ2-5; TRBD1 matches 8 bases. The CDR3 spans 14 residues. Looked up from germline, CDR1 is MNHEY and CDR2 is SMNVEV (reference sequence). J lost 5 bases, V lost 5 bases, and 7 bases had no gene match. The CDR3 is CASSRQGAWETQYF. CDR3 coding DNA: TGTGCCAGCAGTAGGCAGGGGGCTTGGGAGACCCAGTACTTC.

The chain employs TRBV30 and TRBJ2-5, with 14 bases aligning to TRBD2. CDR1 GTSNPN and CDR2 SVGIG come from the germline V gene (reference sequence). This CDR3 spans 16 amino acids. The ends lost 7 bases at V and 2 bases at J; junction bases unmatched: 9. The CDR3 DNA sequence: TGTGCCTCCCCCGGGACTAGCGGGAGTGGTCAAGAGACCCAGTACTTC. It encodes CASPGTSGSGQETQYF.

This sequence joins TRBV27 and TRBJ2-2, with 8 bases identical to TRBD2. V was clipped by 4 bases and J by 2 bases; unmatched bases: 9. CDR1 MNHEY and CDR2 SMNVEV come from the germline V gene (reference sequence). The CDR3 runs to 17 residues. Here the CDR3 DNA reads TGTGCCAGCAGTTCCCCCCGGGGGGGCTTAAACACCGGGGAGCTGTTTTTT. Its translation: CASSSPRGGLNTGELFF.

V gene TRBV18 combines with J gene TRBJ1-2; 8 bases match TRBD1. CDR3 length: 14 amino acids. From germline, CDR1 is KGHSH and CDR2 LQKENI. After removal of 1 base from V and 6 bases from J, the junction contained 4 bases not matched to a gene. This CDR3 is CASSPRTGQDGYTF. CDR3 in DNA: TGTGCCAGCTCACCACGGACAGGGCAGGATGGCTACACCTTC.

The J gene is TRBJ2-3, the V gene TRBV5-1; 10 bases align to TRBD2. This CDR3 has 16 amino acids. Germline-derived CDR1 and CDR2 are SGHRS and YFSETQ. Germline trimming cut 0 bases from V and 5 bases from J; bases unmatched to any gene: 6. DNA of the CDR3: TGCGCCAGCAGCTTGGGGATAGCGGGGGGCCTAGATACGCAGTATTTT. It is translated as CASSLGIAGGLDTQYF.

This sequence joins TRBV15 and TRBJ2-2, with D unclear. V was pared by 7 bases and J by 7 bases, with 13 bases between. The germline V gene encodes CDR1 LNHNV and CDR2 YYDKDF (reference sequence). CDR3 length: 13 residues. The CDR3 reads CATKLVLDGELFF. CDR3 in DNA: TGTGCCACCAAGTTAGTTCTAGACGGGGAGCTGTTTTTT.

The chain joins TRBV19 to TRBJ1-1, with D perhaps TRBD1 (5 bases). Germline V lookup: CDR1 LNHDA, CDR2 SQIVND (reference sequence). CDR3 length: 12 amino acids. V was shortened by 9 bases and J by 1 base, with 9 bases between the two germline ends. CDR3 bases: TGTGCCAGCCGACAGCAGAACACTGAAGCTTTCTTT. This gives the protein CASRQQNTEAFF.

The chain couples TRBV11-2 to TRBJ2-5; 9 bases map to TRBD2. The germline V gene has CDR1 SGHAT and CDR2 FQNNGV. The CDR3 totals 19 residues. The V gene end was trimmed by 1 base and the J gene end by 5 bases; junction bases not matched to a gene: 17. CDR3 coding DNA: TGTGCCAGCAGCTTAGTAGCGCGCACTAGCGGGTGGAGAAGTGAGACCCAGTACTTC. Protein: CASSLVARTSGWRSETQYF.

This clone was counted between two and nine times. In DNA form, the CDR3 reads TGTGCCAGTAAAGGGAACAGGGACACTGAAGCTTTCTTT. Translating gives CASKGNRDTEAFF. V and J are TRBV19 and TRBJ1-1; a weak D match, TRBD1 (6 bases). The V end lost 7 bases, the J end lost 3 bases, and 12 bases lay between the germline ends. Germline CDR1 is LNHDA and CDR2 is SQIVND (reference sequence). This CDR3 has 13 amino acids.

The chain joins TRBV28 to TRBJ2-3; 11 positions match TRBD1. V shed 5 bases, J shed 0 bases, and the junction held 7 bases outside the gene matches. Germline CDR1 MDHEN, CDR2 SYDVKM. This CDR3 has 17 amino acids. The CDR3 loop reads CASSPLGTGGSTDTQYF. The CDR3, as DNA: TGTGCCAGCAGTCCCCTTGGGACAGGGGGGAGCACAGATACGCAGTATTTT.

This rearrangement joins TRBV6-5 to TRBJ1-4, with a possible D match to TRBD1 (6 bases). The CDR3 loop spans 16 amino acids. The germline V gene has CDR1 MNHEY and CDR2 SVGAGI. Trimming left V 4 bases short and J 6 bases short, with 18 bases between. CDR3 nucleotide sequence: TGTGCCAGCAGTTCCGGGACAACCCTCCGGGATGAAAAACTGTTTTTT. Translation: CASSSGTTLRDEKLFF.

The chain is built from TRBV7-9 and TRBJ2-3; 10 bases agree with TRBD2. Looked up from germline, CDR1 is SEHNR and CDR2 is FQNEAQ (reference sequence). This CDR3 spans 16 amino acids. Trimming removed 1 base from V and 4 bases from J; junction bases left unmatched: 5. The CDR3 DNA is TGTGCCAGCAGCTTAGGGGCTAGCGGGAGTTCAGATACGCAGTATTTT. Translation gives CASSLGASGSSDTQYF.

CDR3: CASSYRADTQYF. The CDR3 nucleotides read TGTGCCAGCAGTTACAGGGCAGATACGCAGTATTTT. This chain links TRBV2 with TRBJ2-3, with TRBD1 as a possible D gene (6 bases). V lost 5 bases, J lost 4 bases, and 7 bases lay in between. Germline V gene data show CDR1 as SNHLY and CDR2 as FYNNEI. The CDR3 totals 12 residues.